The rows below give T cell receptor beta chains drawn from one sample of a study of cytomegalovirus exposure and HLA in healthy donors. Data came from immunoSEQ multiplex PCR; TCRdb stores just in-frame clones and leaves some out. The sample has some 95,000 clones; roughly 74% are singletons. Sequenced: PBMCs. The receptor set was obtained from a woman aged 18-29 years in good health and CMV-seropositive. The CDR3 runs from the conserved cysteine through the conserved F or W. A D gene is named only where the DNA matches it firmly. Only part of the rows carry a size: once, few, many, or a class if the clone is expanded.

clone size	V gene	D gene	J gene	CDR3 DNA	CDR3 protein
-	TRBV6-5	TRBD2	TRBJ2-1	TGTGCCAGCAGTTACTCAAGCGGGAGGGCCCACAATGAGCAGTTCTTC	CASSYSSGRAHNEQFF
-	TRBV4-1	-	TRBJ2-5	TGCGCCAGCAGCCAAGAGCGACTGGGAGAGACCCAGTACTTC	CASSQERLGETQYF
-	TRBV27	-	TRBJ1-1	TGTGCCAGCAGTTTATGGGGGGGCCCTGGGAACACTGAAGCTTTCTTT	CASSLWGGPGNTEAFF
once	TRBV5-8	TRBD1	TRBJ2-5	TGTGCCAGCAGCTTGGCGGCAGGGACAGGGTATCAAGAGACCCAGTACTTC	CASSLAAGTGYQETQYF
-	TRBV7-9	-	TRBJ1-4	TGTGCCTTCGTCGAAGGGGGTTCCTATGAAAAACTGTTTTTT	CAFVEGGSYEKLFF
few	TRBV5-6	-	TRBJ2-3	TGTGCCAGCAGGAGAACTAGCACAGATACGCAGTATTTT	CASRRTSTDTQYF
-	TRBV7-7	TRBD2	TRBJ2-5	TGTGCTAGCAGCCCCCCAGGGACTAGCGGATCGAAGACCCAGTACTTC	CASSPPGTSGSKTQYF
-	TRBV5-4	-	TRBJ1-1	TGTGCCAGCAGTCTGCGGGCGCCTGAAGCTTTCTTT	CASSLRAPEAFF
few	TRBV2	-	TRBJ1-2	TGTGCCAGCAGTGAAGAGCGGACTAACTATGGCTACACCTTC	CASSEERTNYGYTF
few	TRBV4-3	TRBD2	TRBJ2-1	TGCGCCAGCAGCCTCCTAGCGGGAGGGCCATCTGAGCAGTTCTTC	CASSLLAGGPSEQFF
few	TRBV15	-	TRBJ1-2	TGTGCCACCAGCAGAGCGGGGGACGGCTACACCTTC	CATSRAGDGYTF
-	TRBV12-5	-	TRBJ1-6	TGTGCTAGTGGGTTCGTTAGCTCCTATAATTCACCCCTCCACTTT	CASGFVSSYNSPLHF
-	TRBV9	-	TRBJ2-1	TGTGCCAGCAGCGTAGACGACTCCCCTGAGCAGTTCTTC	CASSVDDSPEQFF
once	TRBV10-1	TRBD1	TRBJ1-2	TGCGCCAGCAGATGGACAGGGGAACCTAGCTATGGCTACACCTTC	CASRWTGEPSYGYTF
-	TRBV5-8	TRBD1	TRBJ2-7	TGTGCCAGCAGATCTTCCGGGACAGGGCTCGAGCAGTACTTC	CASRSSGTGLEQYF
few	TRBV6-1	TRBD2	TRBJ2-5	TGTGCCAGCAGTGAGGGACTAGCGGGGGGTGCGGAGACCCAGTACTTC	CASSEGLAGGAETQYF
-	TRBV11-1	-	TRBJ2-1	TGTGCCAGCAGCTTACTTGGTAGCGGAGCCTACAATGAGCAGTTCTTC	CASSLLGSGAYNEQFF
-	TRBV28	TRBD2	TRBJ2-7	TGTGCCAGCAGTTTATGGACTAGCGGGAGGGTAAGAAGCTCCTACGAGCAGTACTTC	CASSLWTSGRVRSSYEQYF
few	TRBV7-9	-	TRBJ2-5	TGTGCCAGCAGCCCCCCCCAGGTTCAGGAGACCCAGTACTTC	CASSPPQVQETQYF
few	TRBV7-8	-	TRBJ2-7	TGTGCCAGCAGCTTAGGCCCGGGTACCTACGAGCAGTACTTC	CASSLGPGTYEQYF
-	TRBV30	-	TRBJ1-2	TGTGCCTGGAGTGCATTCCCAGGTGAAGGCTACACCTTC	CAWSAFPGEGYTF
few	TRBV7-7	-	TRBJ2-1	TGTGCTAGCAGCCGTGACCGGGACACCGACAATGAGCAGTTCTTC	CASSRDRDTDNEQFF
-	TRBV9	-	TRBJ1-2	TGTGCCAGCAGCGTAGTAGCCTCAGGGTTGGGTCATGGCTACACCTTC	CASSVVASGLGHGYTF
-	TRBV6-1	-	TRBJ2-3	TGTGCCAGCAGTGAAGGGCGGGGTTCAGATACGCAGTATTTT	CASSEGRGSDTQYF
-	TRBV7-9	TRBD1	TRBJ2-2	TGTGCCAGCCAGACAGGGGCTAACACCGGGGAGCTGTTTTTT	CASQTGANTGELFF
-	TRBV6-5	TRBD1	TRBJ1-1	TGTGCCAGCATCCTGACAGGGGGCGCTTCTGAAGCTTTCTTT	CASILTGGASEAFF
few	TRBV5-5	-	TRBJ1-4	TGTGCCAGCAGCTTCACCCGGGGTAGAACTAATGAAAAACTGTTTTTT	CASSFTRGRTNEKLFF
-	TRBV5-3	TRBD2	TRBJ2-7	TGTGCCAGAAGCTTGGGTCGTCCGAGCGGGGGGGCACGGGAGCAGTACTTC	CARSLGRPSGGAREQYF
-	TRBV28	TRBD2	TRBJ2-7	TGTGCCAGCAGTCCCCCCCGCGGGGGGGCCGACGAGCAGTACTTC	CASSPPRGGADEQYF
few	TRBV19	-	TRBJ1-5	TGTGCCACCAAGAGAGGAGGGGATAGCAATCAGCCCCAGCATTTT	CATKRGGDSNQPQHF
few	TRBV7-9	TRBD2	TRBJ2-5	TGTGCCAGCAGTTATCAGCGGGGACTGGAGACCCAGTACTTC	CASSYQRGLETQYF
-	TRBV19	-	TRBJ1-2	TGTGCCAGTCGAGAGCGGCTTTCAAACTATGGCTACACCTTC	CASRERLSNYGYTF
-	TRBV6-4	-	TRBJ2-6	TGTGCCAGCAGTGAGACAGAGGGGGCCAACGTCCTGACTTTC	CASSETEGANVLTF
-	TRBV19	-	TRBJ1-1	TGTGCCAGTAGTATTTGGGGGGGGAAGAACACTGAAGCTTTCTTT	CASSIWGGKNTEAFF
few	TRBV7-8	-	TRBJ1-2	TGTGCCAGCAGCCTAAACAGGGATCGTGGCTACACCTTC	CASSLNRDRGYTF
-	TRBV2	TRBD2	TRBJ2-3	TGTGCCAGCAGCCCCCCTCCCAGCGGGGGAGCAGATACGCAGTATTTT	CASSPPPSGGADTQYF
-	TRBV7-8	-	TRBJ2-7	TGTGCCAGCAGCTTAGCCCAGCCTAGGTCGGGCGAGCAGTACTTC	CASSLAQPRSGEQYF
-	TRBV7-2	-	TRBJ2-7	TGTGCCAGCAGCTTGAGACTGGGCGAGCAGTACTTC	CASSLRLGEQYF
-	TRBV7-2	TRBD2	TRBJ2-5	TGTGCCAGCACCGCGGGGGGAGCGGGGACCCAGTACTTC	CASTAGGAGTQYF
-	TRBV5-1	-	TRBJ2-7	TGCGCCAGCAGCCATTCCACCACGGGTGAGCAGTACTTC	CASSHSTTGEQYF
-	TRBV5-6	TRBD1	TRBJ2-7	TGTGCCAGCAGCTTGGATGGACAGGGACCCATAACACTCCAGTACTTC	CASSLDGQGPITLQYF
-	TRBV5-5	TRBD2	TRBJ2-5	TGTGCCAGCAGCCGGACTAGCGGGGAGACCCAGTACTTC	CASSRTSGETQYF
-	TRBV27	TRBD2	TRBJ2-3	TGTGCCAGCAGCCCCGGACTAGCGGACCGCACAGATACGCAGTATTTT	CASSPGLADRTDTQYF